This TCR beta chain derives from a study of shared clonotypes between healthy human individuals. Study-level background: The study used three CD4 naive, three CD4 memory, two CD8 naive and one CD8 memory plate per donor. Study-level results: Relative to memory subsets, naive subsets generally showed larger estimated richness. Clonotypes which were not shared had lower generation probabilities than clonotypes that all four donors shared.

Comments on this clone: Its specificity is not known. This sample also contains other DNA sequences that code for the same CDR3.

The material for each subset, its genomic DNA, was split evenly across several immunoSEQ plates. The data were produced by immunoSEQ multiplex PCR, yet TCRdb's version contains in-frame clones alone and is incomplete. The sample holds some 2.4 million clones, 80% to 95% seen once. The CDR3 is 15 amino acids. Germline CDR1 and CDR2: LNHDA and SQIVND (reference sequence). Between the trimmed V and J ends, which lost 1 base and 0 bases, there was a span of 7 bases. Sequencing was performed on naive CD4+ T cells from PBMCs. The sample's subset: CD45RA+ positively selected. This clonotype was sampled from a young man in good health. Some clones in this sample may be carry-over from other donors' samples. The chain recombines TRBV19 with TRBJ2-1; a possible D gene is TRBD2 (5 bases). The CDR3 here is CASSIVRDSYNEQFF. CDR3 nucleotide sequence: TGTGCCAGTAGTATAGTACGGGACTCCTACAATGAGCAGTTCTTC. The variable domain in full, completed from reference TRBV19 and TRBJ2-1, reads DGGITQSPKYLFRKEGQNVTLSCEQNLNHDAMYWYRQDPGQGLRLIYYSQIVNDFQKGDIAEGYSVSREKKESFPLTVTSAQKNPTAFYLCASSIVRDSYNEQFFGPGTRLTVL.